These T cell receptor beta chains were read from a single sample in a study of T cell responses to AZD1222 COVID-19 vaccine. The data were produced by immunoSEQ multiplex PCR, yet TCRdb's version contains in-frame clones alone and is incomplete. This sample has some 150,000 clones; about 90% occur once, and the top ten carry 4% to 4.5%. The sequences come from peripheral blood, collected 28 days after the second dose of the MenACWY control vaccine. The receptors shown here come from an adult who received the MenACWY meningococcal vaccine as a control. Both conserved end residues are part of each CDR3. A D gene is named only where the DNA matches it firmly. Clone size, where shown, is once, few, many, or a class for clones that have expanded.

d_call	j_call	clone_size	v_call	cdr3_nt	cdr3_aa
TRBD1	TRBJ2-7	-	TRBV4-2	TGTGCCAGCAGCCAGCAAAACTACGCCGGACAGGCGATCACCTACGAGCAGTACTTC	CASSQQNYAGQAITYEQYF
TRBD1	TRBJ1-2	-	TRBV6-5	TGTGCCAGCCGTCGGGACAGGGGCTCCAACTATGGCTACACCTTC	CASRRDRGSNYGYTF
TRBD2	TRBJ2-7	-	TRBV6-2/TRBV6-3	TGTGCCAGCAGTTACCCGAGCCGGGGGAGGGCCTCCTACGAGCAGTACTTC	CASSYPSRGRASYEQYF
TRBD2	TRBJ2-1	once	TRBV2	TGTGCCAGCAACATGGACACGACCGGGACTAGCAAGGTCTTC	CASNMDTTGTSKVF
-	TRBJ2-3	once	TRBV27	TGTGCCAGCAGACTAATAGGCACAGATACGCAGTATTTT	CASRLIGTDTQYF
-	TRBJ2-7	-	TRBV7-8	TGTGCCAGCAGCTTAGTATACGAGCAGTACTTC	CASSLVYEQYF
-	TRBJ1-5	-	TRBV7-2	TGTGCCAGCAGCTTAGCGTCAGGGAACAATCAGCCCCAGCATTTT	CASSLASGNNQPQHF
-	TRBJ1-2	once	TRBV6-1	TGTGCCAGCAGTGAAGCAGGGCTCTATGGCTACACCTTC	CASSEAGLYGYTF
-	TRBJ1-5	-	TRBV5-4	TGTGCCAGCAGCTTCCAAAATCAGCCCCAGCATTTT	CASSFQNQPQHF
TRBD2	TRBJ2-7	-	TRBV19	TGTGCCAGTAGTCTAACGAGCGGGGTCTACGAGCAGTACTTC	CASSLTSGVYEQYF
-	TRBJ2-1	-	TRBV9	TGTGCCAGCAGCGGAACTCTTCAGAAGGAGCTGTTCTTC	CASSGTLQKELFF
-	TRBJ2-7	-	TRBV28	TGTGCCAGCAGCAAAAGGGACTCCTACGAGCAGTACTTC	CASSKRDSYEQYF
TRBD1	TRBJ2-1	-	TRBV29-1	TGCAGCGCTAGGACAGGCGCCGGCTCCTACAATGAGCAGTTCTTC	CSARTGAGSYNEQFF
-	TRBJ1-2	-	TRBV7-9	TGTGCCAGCAGTGTACGTGGAGCAGGAGAGGGCTACACCTTC	CASSVRGAGEGYTF
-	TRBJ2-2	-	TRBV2	TGTGCCAGCAGTGAAGGACCAGCGAACACCGGGGAGCTGTTTTTT	CASSEGPANTGELFF
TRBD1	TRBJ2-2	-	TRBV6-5	TGTGCCAGCAGCTGGGGACAGTTAAGGACCGGGGAGCTGTTTTTT	CASSWGQLRTGELFF
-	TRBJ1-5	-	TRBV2	TGTGCCAGCAGCCTTCAGGCGGGGGAATTTGGGGCCCAGCATTTT	CASSLQAGEFGAQHF
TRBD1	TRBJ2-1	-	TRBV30	TGTGCCTGGAGTGTAATTGGGGACAGGGTCTACAATGAGCAGTTCTTC	CAWSVIGDRVYNEQFF
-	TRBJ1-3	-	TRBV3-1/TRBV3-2	TGTGCCAGCAGCCAAGCCGTGACCGTCTCTGGAAACACCATATATTTT	CASSQAVTVSGNTIYF
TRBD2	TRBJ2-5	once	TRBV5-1	TGCGCCAGCAGCTTGGGTCCAAGCGGGATAGAGACCCAGTACTTC	CASSLGPSGIETQYF
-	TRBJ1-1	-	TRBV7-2	TGTGCCAGCAGCCCCCCATATCGGGGTGGGACTGAAGCTTTCTTT	CASSPPYRGGTEAFF
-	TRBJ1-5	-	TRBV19	TGTGCCAGTAGTATGAACGCGCATCAGCCCCAGCATTTT	CASSMNAHQPQHF
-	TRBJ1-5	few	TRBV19	TGTGCCAGTAGTACGGGCCGTCCGATTTACAATCAGCCCCAGCATTTT	CASSTGRPIYNQPQHF
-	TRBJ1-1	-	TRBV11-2	TGTGCCAGCAGCTTGGGGTGGAGGAGGAACACTGAAGCTTTCTTT	CASSLGWRRNTEAFF
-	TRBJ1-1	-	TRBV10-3	TGTGCCACCGCATGGGACACCGTGGAGACTCCTGAAGCTTTCTTT	CATAWDTVETPEAFF